The 26 T cell receptor beta chains given below trace back to one sample, sequenced in a study of cytomegalovirus exposure and HLA in healthy donors. TCRdb's copy holds only in-frame clones and misses some; the assay was immunoSEQ multiplex PCR. This sample has 140,000 to 150,000 clones, with 94% found just once. Material for sequencing was PBMCs. These receptors were obtained from a man aged 18-30 years in good health and CMV-seropositive.

The V and J genes are TRBV18 and TRBJ2-1; 10 nucleotides agree with TRBD1. The CDR3 totals 15 residues. V gave up 6 bases and J gave up 4 bases; unmatched junction bases: 6. CDR1 is KGHSH and CDR2 is LQKENI in the germline V gene. The CDR3 spells CASSLDRGGYNEQFF. The CDR3 DNA is TGTGCCAGCTCCCTGGACAGGGGGGGGTACAATGAGCAGTTCTTC.

CDR3 sequence reads: CAITMQGAEQYF. The CDR3 DNA reads TGTGCCATCACAATGCAAGGGGCCGAGCAGTACTTC. This chain joins TRBV2 and TRBJ2-7, with D maybe TRBD1 (5 bases). This CDR3 comprises 12 residues. The germline gives CDR1 SNHLY, CDR2 FYNNEI. V gave up 10 bases and J gave up 6 bases, with 16 bases separating them.

The rearrangement uses TRBV27 and TRBJ2-5, with TRBD1 matching 8 bases. With 10 bases clipped from V and 6 bases from J, the junction kept 13 bases outside the gene matches. The CDR3 length is 14 residues. The germline CDR1 and CDR2 sequences are MNHEY and SMNVEV (reference sequence). This CDR3 reads CATAGGVWEKTQYF. In DNA, the CDR3 is TGTGCCACCGCAGGGGGCGTTTGGGAAAAGACCCAGTACTTC.

The chain couples TRBV28 to TRBJ2-2; D ambiguous. The germline V gene encodes CDR1 MDHEN and CDR2 SYDVKM. The CDR3 totals 12 residues. Between the trimmed V and J ends, which lost 6 bases and 2 bases, there was a span of 4 bases. This CDR3 is CASRTNTGELFF. CDR3 DNA sequence: TGTGCCAGCAGGACAAACACCGGGGAGCTGTTTTTT.

V is TRBV18 and J is TRBJ2-3; 9 bases line up with TRBD2. V dropped 1 base and J dropped 2; count of bases not matched to a gene: 4. The CDR3 extends over 16 amino acids. The germline gives CDR1 KGHSH, CDR2 LQKENI. CDR3 residues: CASSPLPSGATDTQYF. In nucleotides, the CDR3 is TGTGCCAGCTCACCACTCCCTAGCGGGGCCACAGATACGCAGTATTTT.

This sequence joins TRBV18 and TRBJ2-7; 8 bases are a match to TRBD2. The germline gives CDR1 KGHSH, CDR2 LQKENI. V trimming: 5 bases; J trimming: 0 bases; junction bases outside the gene matches: 6. There are 15 residues in the CDR3. CDR3 amino acids: CASSVSGTSSYEQYF. CDR3 DNA sequence: TGTGCCAGCTCAGTTAGCGGGACGAGCTCCTACGAGCAGTACTTC.

V usage is TRBV5-1 and J usage is TRBJ2-7, with D perhaps TRBD1 (5 bases). V dropped 4 bases and J dropped 4 bases, with 12 bases sitting between them. In germline, CDR1 is SGHRS, CDR2 YFSETQ. This CDR3 has 13 amino acids. CDR3 bases: TGCGCCAGCAGCCCAGGGTTGCAGTACGAGCAGTACTTC. It codes for CASSPGLQYEQYF. Full variable domain (outside the CDR3, taken from reference TRBV5-1 and TRBJ2-7): KAGVTQTPRYLIKTRGQQVTLSCSPISGHRSVSWYQQTPGQGLQFLFEYFSETQRNKGNFPGRFSGRQFSNSRSEMNVSTLELGDSALYLCASSPGLQYEQYFGPGTRLTVT.

The chain uses TRBV5-1 and TRBJ1-1; D is uncertain. CDR1 and CDR2 (germline): SGHRS, YFSETQ. V lost 0 bases to trimming and J lost 6 bases, with 24 bases between them. This CDR3 is built from 18 residues. CDR3 nucleotides: TGCGCCAGCAGCTTGGCCCCGGCAGAGGGCCCCAGGTTGGCTGAAGCTTTCTTT. Protein product: CASSLAPAEGPRLAEAFF.

The V call is TRBV28, the J call TRBJ1-2, with 8 bases fitting TRBD1. The germline V gene encodes CDR1 MDHEN and CDR2 SYDVKM. V shed 5 bases, J shed 8 bases, and the junction held 10 bases outside the gene matches. CDR3 length: 14 amino acids. The DNA for the CDR3 is TGTGCCAGCAGTACGACAGGGGCCGTGGGCGGCTACACCTTC. This translates into CASSTTGAVGGYTF.

This rearrangement joins TRBV2 to TRBJ2-2; D possibly corresponds to TRBD2 (5 bases). Germline assignment: CDR1 SNHLY and CDR2 FYNNEI. V lost 4 bases and J lost 4, with 10 bases in between. There are 14 residues in the CDR3. The CDR3, as DNA: TGTGCCAGCAGTGGTGGACTGGGCACCGGGGAGCTGTTTTTT. The encoded protein is CASSGGLGTGELFF.

The CDR3 reads CASSQIPGTSTETQYF. DNA of the CDR3: TGTGCCAGCAGCCAGATCCCCGGGACTAGTACAGAGACCCAGTACTTC. The V call is TRBV7-3, the J call TRBJ2-5; TRBD2 matches at 8 bases. With V trimmed by 5 bases and J by 4 bases, 12 bases remained unmatched. The CDR3 is 16 amino acids. Looked up from germline, CDR1 is SGHTA and CDR2 is FQGTGA. Full variable domain (missing parts from reference TRBV7-3 and TRBJ2-5): GAGVSQTPSNKVTEKGKYVELRCDPISGHTALYWYRQSLGQGPEFLIYFQGTGAADDSGLPNDRFFAVRPEGSVSTLKIQRTERGDSAVYLCASSQIPGTSTETQYFGPGTRLLVL.

J is TRBJ2-1 and V is TRBV11-3, with TRBD2 matching over 10 bases. Germline V gene lookup returns CDR1 SGHNT and CDR2 YENEEA. Germline trimming cut 1 base from V and 6 bases from J; bases unmatched to any gene: 3. CDR3 length equals 15 residues. The CDR3 protein is CASSLVASGSNEQFF. CDR3 sequence (DNA): TGTGCCAGCAGCTTAGTAGCTAGCGGGAGCAATGAGCAGTTCTTC.

The rearrangement links TRBV7-3 to TRBJ1-1; 9 bases agree with TRBD1. In germline, CDR1 is SGHTA, CDR2 FQGTGA. The trim removed 5 bases at V and 6 bases at J, leaving 4 bases unmatched. The CDR3 totals 13 residues. The CDR3 nucleotides are TGTGCCAGCAGCCCACAGGGGGCGGCTGAAGCTTTCTTT. Its protein is CASSPQGAAEAFF.

The chain recombines TRBV5-1 with TRBJ2-1, with D maybe TRBD1 (5 bases). Germline values: CDR1 SGHRS, CDR2 YFSETQ. V lost 7 bases and J 9 bases, leaving 23 bases between the germline ends. The CDR3 spans 15 residues. CDR3 sequence reads: CASSLVIGADGEQFF. The CDR3 DNA follows: TGCGCCAGCTCTTTAGTGATAGGGGCGGACGGTGAGCAGTTCTTC.

The V call is TRBV28, the J call TRBJ2-7, with TRBD2 matching over 8 bases. Germline V CDR1 and CDR2: MDHEN, SYDVKM. Unmatched junction bases numbered 7, after V lost 6 bases and J lost 3 bases. The CDR3 length is 14 residues. In nucleotides, the CDR3 is TGTGCCAGCAGCCCCCAGCGGGAGTACTACGAGCAGTACTTC. This translates into CASSPQREYYEQYF.

CDR3: CASSAGTPSSGANVLTF. DNA for the CDR3: TGTGCCAGCAGTGCCGGGACACCTAGCTCTGGGGCCAACGTCCTGACTTTC. This chain joins TRBV7-9 and TRBJ2-6; possibly TRBD1 for D (6 bases). The CDR3 sequence is 17 residues long. Trimming pared 6 bases from V and 0 bases from J, leaving 15 bases between. Germline V gives CDR1 SEHNR, CDR2 FQNEAQ (reference sequence).

This clone was observed a single time. The V and J genes are TRBV28 and TRBJ1-4, with TRBD1 matching 8 bases. The germline V gene has CDR1 MDHEN and CDR2 SYDVKM. The CDR3 has 14 residues. V shed 5 bases and J 6 bases; nucleotides not matched to a gene: 5. CDR3 in DNA: TGTGCCAGCAGTAAGGACAGGGAGGATGAAAAACTGTTTTTT. The encoded protein is CASSKDREDEKLFF.

The chain combines TRBV30 with TRBJ1-2; TRBD1 might be the D (5 bases). Germline CDR1 is GTSNPN and CDR2 is SVGIG (reference sequence). V was pared by 3 bases and J by 4 bases, with 9 bases between. This CDR3 contains 12 residues. The chain's CDR3 is CAWRGAPYGYTF. The CDR3 bases are TGTGCCTGGAGAGGGGCTCCCTATGGCTACACCTTC.

The chain couples TRBV27 to TRBJ2-2; D is unclear. V lost 3 bases and J 6 bases, leaving 2 bases between the germline ends. CDR1 is MNHEY, CDR2 SMNVEV, per germline (reference sequence). This CDR3 has 11 amino acids. The DNA for the CDR3 is TGTGCCAGCAGTTTCGCCGGGGAGCTGTTTTTT. It codes for CASSFAGELFF.

The chain carries TRBV5-4 and TRBJ2-7, with a possible D match to TRBD2 (5 bases). Germline-derived CDR1 and CDR2 are SGHNT and YYREEE (reference sequence). There are 15 residues in the CDR3. V lost 0 bases and J 0 bases, leaving 10 bases between the germline ends. CDR3 sequence reads: CASSLGAVPSYEQYF. CDR3 coding DNA: TGTGCCAGCAGCTTGGGAGCGGTTCCCTCCTACGAGCAGTACTTC.

The chain employs TRBV5-1 and TRBJ2-6; D not certain. Germline CDR1 and CDR2: SGHRS and YFSETQ. V was trimmed by 4 bases and J by 0 bases, leaving 5 bases between them. The CDR3 length is 14 residues. Here the CDR3 DNA reads TGCGCCAGCAGCGTCGGCTCTGGGGCCAACGTCCTGACTTTC. Translation: CASSVGSGANVLTF.

The chain uses TRBV6-5 and TRBJ2-1; D remains unclear. Germline CDR1 reads MNHEY; CDR2 reads SVGAGI. The V end lost 6 bases, the J end lost 12 bases, and 15 bases lay between the germline ends. The CDR3 is made up of 12 amino acids. CDR3 loop: CASRSTLLAQFF. CDR3 in DNA: TGTGCCAGCAGAAGCACCCTGCTCGCGCAGTTCTTC.

The chain carries TRBV5-8 and TRBJ2-3; D is undetermined. V was pared by 4 bases and J by 1 base, with 7 bases between. The germline gives CDR1 SGHTS, CDR2 YDEGEE. This CDR3 spans 13 amino acids. CDR3 region: CASSKRRTDTQYF. As DNA, the CDR3 is TGTGCCAGCAGCAAGCGACGCACAGATACGCAGTATTTT.

In its sample, this clone was seen once. The chain employs TRBV11-2 and TRBJ2-7; 8 positions match TRBD2. Germline V CDR1 and CDR2: SGHAT, FQNNGV. The CDR3 runs 15 residues. V lost 3 bases to trimming and J lost 1 base; unmatched junction nucleotides: 5. In DNA, the CDR3 is TGTGCCAGCAGCTTGCCGGGACTAGGGTCCTACGAGCAGTACTTC. This codes for CASSLPGLGSYEQYF.

CDR3 sequence (DNA): TGTGCCAGCAGCCCCCCCGGGACTAGCAGCTCCACAGATACGCAGTATTTT. Its protein is CASSPPGTSSSTDTQYF. The chain is built from TRBV7-9 and TRBJ2-3, with 9 bases identical to TRBD2. Germline assignment: CDR1 SEHNR and CDR2 FQNEAQ (reference sequence). This CDR3 has 17 amino acids. J lost 2 bases, V lost 5 bases, and 11 bases had no gene match.

This chain connects TRBV7-3 to TRBJ2-2, with unresolved D. The CDR3 is 13 amino acids. CDR1 is SGHTA and CDR2 is FQGTGA in the germline V gene. Trimming took off 5 bases at V and 7 bases at J, with 11 bases between the two ends. CDR3 in amino acids: CASSASLHGELFF. The CDR3 DNA reads as TGTGCCAGCAGCGCCAGTTTACACGGGGAGCTGTTTTTT.